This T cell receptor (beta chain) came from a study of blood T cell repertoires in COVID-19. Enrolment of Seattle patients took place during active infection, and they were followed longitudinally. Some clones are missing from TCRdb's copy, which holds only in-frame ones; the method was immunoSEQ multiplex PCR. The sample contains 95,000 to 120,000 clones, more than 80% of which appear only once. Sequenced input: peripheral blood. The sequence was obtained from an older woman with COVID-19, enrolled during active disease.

This CDR3 reads CASSLASTGANYGYTF. CDR3 coding DNA: TGTGCCAGCAGCTTAGCGTCTACAGGAGCTAACTATGGCTACACCTTC. The chain joins TRBV7-9 to TRBJ1-2, with TRBD1 as a possible D gene (5 bases). V was cut by 0 bases and J by 0 bases, with 11 bases left in between. Germline CDR1 and CDR2: SEHNR and FQNEAQ (reference sequence). The length of the CDR3 is 16 residues. Together with reference TRBV7-9 and TRBJ1-2, the CDR3 gives the full variable domain: DTGVSQNPRHKITKRGQNVTFRCDPISEHNRLYWYRQTLGQGPEFLTYFQNEAQLEKSRLLSDRFSAERPKGSFSTLEIQRTEQGDSAMYLCASSLASTGANYGYTFGSGTRLTVV.